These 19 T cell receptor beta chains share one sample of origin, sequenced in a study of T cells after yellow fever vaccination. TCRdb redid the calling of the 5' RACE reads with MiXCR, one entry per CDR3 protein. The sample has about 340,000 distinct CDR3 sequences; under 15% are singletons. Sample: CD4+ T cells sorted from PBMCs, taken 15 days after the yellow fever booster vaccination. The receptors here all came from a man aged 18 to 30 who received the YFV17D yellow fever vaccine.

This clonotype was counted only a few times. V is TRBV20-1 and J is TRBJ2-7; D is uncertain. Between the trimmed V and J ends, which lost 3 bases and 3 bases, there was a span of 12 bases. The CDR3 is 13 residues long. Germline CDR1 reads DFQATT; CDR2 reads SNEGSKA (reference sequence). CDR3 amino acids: CSASFPPGYEQYF. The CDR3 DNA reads TGCAGTGCTAGTTTCCCACCAGGCTACGAGCAGTACTTC.

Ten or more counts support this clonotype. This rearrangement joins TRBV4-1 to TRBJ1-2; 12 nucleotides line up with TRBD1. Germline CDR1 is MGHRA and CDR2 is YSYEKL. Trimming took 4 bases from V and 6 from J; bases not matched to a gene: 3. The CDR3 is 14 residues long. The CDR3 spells CASSRGTGGDGYTF. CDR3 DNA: TGCGCCAGCAGCCGCGGGACAGGGGGCGATGGCTACACCTTC.

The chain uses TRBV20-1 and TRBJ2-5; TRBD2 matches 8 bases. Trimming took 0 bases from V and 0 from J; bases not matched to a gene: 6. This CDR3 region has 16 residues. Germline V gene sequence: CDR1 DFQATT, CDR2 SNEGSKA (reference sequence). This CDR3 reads CSARDLLAGHQETQYF. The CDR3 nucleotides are TGCAGTGCTAGAGATTTGCTAGCGGGCCACCAAGAGACCCAGTACTTC.

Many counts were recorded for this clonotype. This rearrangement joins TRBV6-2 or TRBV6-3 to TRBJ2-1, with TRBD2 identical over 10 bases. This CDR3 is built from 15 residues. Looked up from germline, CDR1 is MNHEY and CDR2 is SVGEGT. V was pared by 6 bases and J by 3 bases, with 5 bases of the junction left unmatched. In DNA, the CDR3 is TGTGCCAGCAGGGATAGCGGGGGGCACTACAATGAGCAGTTCTTC. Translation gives CASRDSGGHYNEQFF.

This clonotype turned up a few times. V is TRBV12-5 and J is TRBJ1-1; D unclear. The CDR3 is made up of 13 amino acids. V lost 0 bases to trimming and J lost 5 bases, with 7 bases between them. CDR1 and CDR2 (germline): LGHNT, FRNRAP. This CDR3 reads CASGLVVGTEAFF. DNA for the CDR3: TGTGCTAGTGGTTTGGTCGTGGGGACTGAAGCTTTCTTT.

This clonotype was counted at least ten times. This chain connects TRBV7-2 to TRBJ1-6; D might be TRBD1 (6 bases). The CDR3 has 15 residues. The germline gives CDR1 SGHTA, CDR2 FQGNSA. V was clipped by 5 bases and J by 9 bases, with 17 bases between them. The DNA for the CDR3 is TGTGCCAGCAGCGGCCGGGACATACTGAGTTCACCCCTCCACTTT. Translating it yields CASSGRDILSSPLHF. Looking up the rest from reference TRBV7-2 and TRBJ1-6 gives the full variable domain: GAGVSQSPSNKVTEKGKDVELRCDPISGHTALYWYRQSLGQGLEFLIYFQGNSAPDKSGLPSDRFSAERTGGSVSTLTIQRTQQEDSAVYLCASSGRDILSSPLHFGNGTRLTVT.

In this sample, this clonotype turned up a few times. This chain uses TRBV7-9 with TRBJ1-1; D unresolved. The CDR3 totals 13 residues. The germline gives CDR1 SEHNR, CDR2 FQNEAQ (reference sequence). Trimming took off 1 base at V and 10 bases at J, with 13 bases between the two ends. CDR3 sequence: CASSLGGTASAFF. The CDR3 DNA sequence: TGTGCCAGCAGCTTAGGGGGAACAGCGTCAGCTTTCTTT.

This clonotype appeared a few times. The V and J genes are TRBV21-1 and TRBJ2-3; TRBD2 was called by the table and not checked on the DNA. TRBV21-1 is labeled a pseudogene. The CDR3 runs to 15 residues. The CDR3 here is CASSKGGAGTDTQYF. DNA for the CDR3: TGTGCCAGCAGCAAAGGAGGAGCGGGGACAGATACGCAGTATTTT.

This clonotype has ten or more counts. CDR3 residues: CASSPGDTQYF. Written as DNA, the CDR3 is TGTGCCAGCAGTCCCGGGGATACGCAGTATTTT. This chain connects TRBV11-2 to TRBJ2-3; D is ambiguous. This CDR3 contains 11 residues. Trimming pared 6 bases from V and 6 bases from J, leaving 7 bases between. The germline V gene has CDR1 SGHAT and CDR2 FQNNGV.

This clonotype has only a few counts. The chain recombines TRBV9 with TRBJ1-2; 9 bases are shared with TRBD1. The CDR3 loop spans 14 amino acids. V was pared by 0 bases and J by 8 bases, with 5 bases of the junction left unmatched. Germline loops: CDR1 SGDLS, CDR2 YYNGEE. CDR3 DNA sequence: TGTGCCAGCAGCGTAGGCGGGACAGGGAACGGCTACACCTTC. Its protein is CASSVGGTGNGYTF. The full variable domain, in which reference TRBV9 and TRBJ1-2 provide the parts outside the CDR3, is DSGVTQTPKHLITATGQRVTLRCSPRSGDLSVYWYQQSLDQGLQFLIQYYNGEERAKGNILERFSAQQFPDLHSELNLSSLELGDSALYFCASSVGGTGNGYTFGSGTRLTVV.

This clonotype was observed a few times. The CDR3 bases are TGTGCCAGCAAACCGGGACAGGGGCGTTCACCCCTCCACTTT. As protein: CASKPGQGRSPLHF. The rearrangement links TRBV27 to TRBJ1-6; 10 positions agree with TRBD1. This CDR3 spans 14 amino acids. From germline, CDR1 is MNHEY and CDR2 SMNVEV (reference sequence). The V gene end was trimmed by 7 bases and the J gene end by 9 bases; junction bases not matched to a gene: 6.

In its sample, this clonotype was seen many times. The CDR3 region is CASSNLRGGPGTGELFF. The CDR3 nucleotides read TGTGCCAGCAGCAACTTGCGGGGAGGCCCGGGCACCGGGGAGCTGTTTTTT. V gene TRBV11-2 combines with J gene TRBJ2-2, with a tentative D call TRBD2 (6 bases). Trimming removed 5 bases from V and 4 bases from J, with 20 bases in between. Germline CDR1 SGHAT, CDR2 FQNNGV. CDR3 size: 17 residues.

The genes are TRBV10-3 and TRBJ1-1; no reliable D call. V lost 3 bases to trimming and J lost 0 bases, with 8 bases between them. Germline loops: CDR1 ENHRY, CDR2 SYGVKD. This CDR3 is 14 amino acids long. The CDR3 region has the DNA TGTGCCATCAGTGAAGAGGTTCTGAACACTGAAGCTTTCTTT. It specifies CAISEEVLNTEAFF.

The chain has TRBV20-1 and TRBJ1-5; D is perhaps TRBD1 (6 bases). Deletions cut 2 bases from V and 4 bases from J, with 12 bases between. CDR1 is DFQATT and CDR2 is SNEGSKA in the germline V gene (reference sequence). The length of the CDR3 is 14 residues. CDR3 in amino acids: CSARSGTTNQPQHF. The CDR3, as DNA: TGCAGTGCTAGATCTGGGACAACTAATCAGCCCCAGCATTTT.

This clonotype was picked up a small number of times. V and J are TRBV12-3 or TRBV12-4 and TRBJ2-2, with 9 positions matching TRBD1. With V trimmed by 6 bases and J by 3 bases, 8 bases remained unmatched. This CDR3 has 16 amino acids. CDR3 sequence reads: CASRFGQGFDTGELFF. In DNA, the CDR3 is TGTGCCAGCAGATTTGGACAGGGGTTCGACACCGGGGAGCTGTTTTTT.

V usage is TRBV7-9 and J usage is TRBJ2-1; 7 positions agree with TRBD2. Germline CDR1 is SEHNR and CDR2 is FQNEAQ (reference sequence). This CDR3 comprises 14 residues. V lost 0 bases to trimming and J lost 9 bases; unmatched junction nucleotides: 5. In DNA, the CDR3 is TGTGCCAGCAGCTTAGCGATCGGGAGGTCTGAGCAGTTCTTC. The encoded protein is CASSLAIGRSEQFF.

CDR3 nucleotides: TGTGCCAGCAGCCCATCGTGGGGGTCCGAGCAGTACGTC. It yields the protein CASSPSWGSEQYV. The V and J genes are TRBV11-2 and TRBJ2-7; possibly TRBD1 or TRBD2 for D (5 bases each). CDR3 length: 13 residues. The ends were cut back, 5 bases at V and 6 bases at J, with 14 bases in the middle. Germline CDR1 reads SGHAT; CDR2 reads FQNNGV.

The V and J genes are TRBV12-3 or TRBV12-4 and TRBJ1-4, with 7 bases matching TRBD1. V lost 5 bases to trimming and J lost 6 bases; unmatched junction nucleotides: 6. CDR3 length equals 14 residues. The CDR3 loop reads CASSPQGMDEKLFF. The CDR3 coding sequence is TGTGCCAGCAGTCCACAGGGGATGGATGAAAAACTGTTTTTT.

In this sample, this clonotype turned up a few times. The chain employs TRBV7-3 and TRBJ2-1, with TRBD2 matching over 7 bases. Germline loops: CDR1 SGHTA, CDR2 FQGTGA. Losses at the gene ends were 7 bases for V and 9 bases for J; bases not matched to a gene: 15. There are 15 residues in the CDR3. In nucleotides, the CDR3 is TGTGCCAGCACCCCGACCGCCACCGGCGGGGGTGAGCAGTTCTTC. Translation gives CASTPTATGGGEQFF.